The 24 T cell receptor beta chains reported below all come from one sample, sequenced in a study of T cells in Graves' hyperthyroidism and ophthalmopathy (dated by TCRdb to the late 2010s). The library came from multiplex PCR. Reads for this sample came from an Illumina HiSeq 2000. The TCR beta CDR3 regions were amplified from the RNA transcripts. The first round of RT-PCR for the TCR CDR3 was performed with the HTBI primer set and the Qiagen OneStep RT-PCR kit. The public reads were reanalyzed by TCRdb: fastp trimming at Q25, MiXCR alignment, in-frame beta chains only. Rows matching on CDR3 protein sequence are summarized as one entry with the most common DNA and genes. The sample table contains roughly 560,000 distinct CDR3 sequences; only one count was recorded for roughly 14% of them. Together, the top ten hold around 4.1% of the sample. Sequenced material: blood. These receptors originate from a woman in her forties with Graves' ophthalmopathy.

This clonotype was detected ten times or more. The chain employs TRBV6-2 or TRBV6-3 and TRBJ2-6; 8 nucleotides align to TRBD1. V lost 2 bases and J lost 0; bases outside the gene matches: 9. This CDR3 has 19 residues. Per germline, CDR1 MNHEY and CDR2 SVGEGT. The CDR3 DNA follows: TGTGCCAGCAGTTACCGCTTGGACAGGGCCCTCTCTGGGGCCAACGTCCTGACTTTC. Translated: CASSYRLDRALSGANVLTF.

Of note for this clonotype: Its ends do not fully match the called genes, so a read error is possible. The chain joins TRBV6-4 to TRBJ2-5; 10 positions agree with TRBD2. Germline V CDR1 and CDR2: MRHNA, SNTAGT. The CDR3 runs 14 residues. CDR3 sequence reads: CASSQPGTSETQHF. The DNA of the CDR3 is TGTGCCAGCAGCCAGCCCGGGACTAGCGAGACCCAGCACTTC.

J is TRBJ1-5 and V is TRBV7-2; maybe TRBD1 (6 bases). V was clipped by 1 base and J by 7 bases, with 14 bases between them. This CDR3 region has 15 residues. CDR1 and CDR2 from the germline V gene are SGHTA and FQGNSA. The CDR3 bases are TGTGCCAGCAGCTTAGTACAGGGCTCGGGGCAGCCCCAGCATTTT. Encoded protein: CASSLVQGSGQPQHF. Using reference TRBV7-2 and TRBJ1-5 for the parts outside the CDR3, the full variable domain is GAGVSQSPSNKVTEKGKDVELRCDPISGHTALYWYRQSLGQGLEFLIYFQGNSAPDKSGLPSDRFSAERTGGSVSTLTIQRTQQEDSAVYLCASSLVQGSGQPQHFGDGTRLSIL.

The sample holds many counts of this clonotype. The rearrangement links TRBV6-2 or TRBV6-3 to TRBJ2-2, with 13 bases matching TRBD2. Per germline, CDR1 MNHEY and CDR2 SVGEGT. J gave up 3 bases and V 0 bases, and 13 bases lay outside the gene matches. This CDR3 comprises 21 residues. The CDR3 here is CASSYSMGTSGTKWDTGELFF. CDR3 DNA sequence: TGTGCCAGCAGTTACTCGATGGGGACTAGCGGGACCAAGTGGGACACCGGGGAGCTGTTTTTT.

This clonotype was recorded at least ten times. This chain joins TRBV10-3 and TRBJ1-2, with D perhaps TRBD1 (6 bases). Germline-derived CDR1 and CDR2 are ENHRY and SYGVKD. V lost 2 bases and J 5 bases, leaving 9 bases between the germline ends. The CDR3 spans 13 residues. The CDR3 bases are TGTGCCATCAGTGAGGAAACAGGGTATGGCTACACCTTC. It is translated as CAISEETGYGYTF.

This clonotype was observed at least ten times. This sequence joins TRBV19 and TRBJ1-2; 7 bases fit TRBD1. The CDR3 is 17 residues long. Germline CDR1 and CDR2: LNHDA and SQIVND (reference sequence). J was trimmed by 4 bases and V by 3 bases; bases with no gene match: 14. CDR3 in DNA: TGTGCCAGTAGTATTGTATTCAGGGGACAGATGCTCTATGGCTACACCTTC. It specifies CASSIVFRGQMLYGYTF.

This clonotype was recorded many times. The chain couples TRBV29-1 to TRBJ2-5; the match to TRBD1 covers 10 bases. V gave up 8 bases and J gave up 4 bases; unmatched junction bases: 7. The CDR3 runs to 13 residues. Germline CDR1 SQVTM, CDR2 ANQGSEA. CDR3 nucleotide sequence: TGCAGCATGTCAGGACAGGGGGGAGAGACCCAGTACTTC. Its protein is CSMSGQGGETQYF.

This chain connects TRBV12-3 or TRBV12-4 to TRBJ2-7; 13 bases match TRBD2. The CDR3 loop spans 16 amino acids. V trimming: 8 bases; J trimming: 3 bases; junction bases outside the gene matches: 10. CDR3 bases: TGTGCCAGCGGCCCACGGACTAGCGGGAGCCTCTACGAGCAGTACTTC. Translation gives CASGPRTSGSLYEQYF.

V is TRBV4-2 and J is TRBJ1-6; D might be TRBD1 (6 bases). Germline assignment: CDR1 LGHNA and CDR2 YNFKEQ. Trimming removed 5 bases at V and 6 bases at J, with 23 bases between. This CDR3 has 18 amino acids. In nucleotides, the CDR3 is TGTGCCAGCAGCATTAAAAGGGGGGGGCCTAAAACTAATTCACCCCTCCACTTT. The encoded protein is CASSIKRGGPKTNSPLHF.

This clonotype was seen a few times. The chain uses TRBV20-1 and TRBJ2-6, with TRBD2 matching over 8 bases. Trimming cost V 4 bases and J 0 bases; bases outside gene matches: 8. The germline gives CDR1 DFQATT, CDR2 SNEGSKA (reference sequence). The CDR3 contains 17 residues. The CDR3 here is CSAMITGGNSGANVLTF. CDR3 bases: TGCAGTGCTATGATAACGGGAGGGAACTCTGGGGCCAACGTCCTGACTTTC.

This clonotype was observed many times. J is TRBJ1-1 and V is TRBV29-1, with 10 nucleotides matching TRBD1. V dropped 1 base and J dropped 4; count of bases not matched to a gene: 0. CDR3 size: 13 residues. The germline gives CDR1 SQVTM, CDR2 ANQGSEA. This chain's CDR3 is CSVEGTGGTEAFF. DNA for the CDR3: TGCAGCGTTGAAGGGACAGGGGGCACTGAAGCTTTCTTT. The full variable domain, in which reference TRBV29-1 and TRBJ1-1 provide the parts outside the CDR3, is SAVISQKPSRDICQRGTSLTIQCQVDSQVTMMFWYRQQPGQSLTLIATANQGSEATYESGFVIDKFPISRPNLTFSTLTVSNMSPEDSSIYLCSVEGTGGTEAFFGQGTRLTVV.

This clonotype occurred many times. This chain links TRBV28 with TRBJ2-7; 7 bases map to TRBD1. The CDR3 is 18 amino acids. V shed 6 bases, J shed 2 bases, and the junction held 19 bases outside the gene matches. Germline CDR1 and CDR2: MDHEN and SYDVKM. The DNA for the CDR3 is TGTGCCAGCAGCCTAGCCCTTACAGGGGTAGGATTACCCTACGAGCAGTACTTC. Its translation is CASSLALTGVGLPYEQYF.

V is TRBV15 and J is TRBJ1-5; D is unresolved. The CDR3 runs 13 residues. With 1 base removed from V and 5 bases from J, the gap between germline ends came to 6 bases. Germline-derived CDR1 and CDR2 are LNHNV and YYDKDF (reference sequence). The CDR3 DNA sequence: TGTGCCACCAGCAGAGCTAATTATCAGCCCCAGCATTTT. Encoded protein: CATSRANYQPQHF.

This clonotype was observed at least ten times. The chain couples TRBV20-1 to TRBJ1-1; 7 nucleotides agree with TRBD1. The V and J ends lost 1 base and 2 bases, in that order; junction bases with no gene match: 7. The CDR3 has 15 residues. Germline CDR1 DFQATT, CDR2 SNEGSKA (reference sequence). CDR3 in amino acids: CSARAAPGGNTEAFF. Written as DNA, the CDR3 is TGCAGTGCTAGAGCCGCCCCAGGGGGTAACACTGAAGCTTTCTTT.

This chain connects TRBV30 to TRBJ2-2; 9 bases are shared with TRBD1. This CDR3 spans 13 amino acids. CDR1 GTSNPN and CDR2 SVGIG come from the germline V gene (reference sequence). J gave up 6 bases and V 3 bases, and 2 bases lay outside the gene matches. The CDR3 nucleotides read TGTGCCTGGAGACGACAGGGGGCCGGGGAGCTGTTTTTT. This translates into CAWRRQGAGELFF. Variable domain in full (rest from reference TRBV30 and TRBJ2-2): SQTIHQWPATLVQPVGSPLSLECTVEGTSNPNLYWYRQAAGRGLQLLFYSVGIGQISSEVPQNLSASRPQDRQFILSSKKLLLSDSGFYLCAWRRQGAGELFFGEGSRLTVL.

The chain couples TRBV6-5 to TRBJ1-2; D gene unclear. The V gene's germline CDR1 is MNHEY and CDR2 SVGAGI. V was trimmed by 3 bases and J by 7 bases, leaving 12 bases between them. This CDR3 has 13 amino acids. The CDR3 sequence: CASSYPGDAGYTF. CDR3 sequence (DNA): TGTGCCAGCAGTTATCCAGGCGATGCTGGCTACACCTTC.

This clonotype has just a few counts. CDR3 sequence reads: CASSPVDGKNIQYF. As DNA, the CDR3 is TGTGCCAGCAGCCCCGTGGATGGCAAAAACATTCAGTACTTC. V usage is TRBV7-9 and J usage is TRBJ2-4, with unresolved D. The CDR3 sequence is 14 residues long. Trimming left V 5 bases short and J 3 bases short, with 11 bases between. The germline V gene has CDR1 SEHNR and CDR2 FQNEAQ (reference sequence).

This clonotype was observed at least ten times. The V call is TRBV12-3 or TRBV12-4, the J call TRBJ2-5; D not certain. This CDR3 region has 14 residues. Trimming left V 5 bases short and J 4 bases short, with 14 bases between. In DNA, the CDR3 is TGTGCCAGCAGTCGCCCTGAGTCTGGAGAGACCCAGTACTTC. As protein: CASSRPESGETQYF.

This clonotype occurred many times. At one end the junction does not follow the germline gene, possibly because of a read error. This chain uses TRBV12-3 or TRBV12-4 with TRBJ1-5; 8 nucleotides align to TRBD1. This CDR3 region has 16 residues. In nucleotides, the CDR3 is TGTGCCAGCAGTTTTAGTTTATCAGGGGGCAAACAGCCCCAGCATTTT. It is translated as CASSFSLSGGKQPQHF.

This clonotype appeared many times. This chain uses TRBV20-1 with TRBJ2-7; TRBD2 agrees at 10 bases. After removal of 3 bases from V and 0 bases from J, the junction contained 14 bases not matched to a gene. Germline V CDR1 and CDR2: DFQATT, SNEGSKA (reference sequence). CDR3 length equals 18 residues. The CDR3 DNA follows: TGCAGTGCTAGCAGACTAGCGGGCAATGACAACAGCTCCTACGAGCAGTACTTC. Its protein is CSASRLAGNDNSSYEQYF.

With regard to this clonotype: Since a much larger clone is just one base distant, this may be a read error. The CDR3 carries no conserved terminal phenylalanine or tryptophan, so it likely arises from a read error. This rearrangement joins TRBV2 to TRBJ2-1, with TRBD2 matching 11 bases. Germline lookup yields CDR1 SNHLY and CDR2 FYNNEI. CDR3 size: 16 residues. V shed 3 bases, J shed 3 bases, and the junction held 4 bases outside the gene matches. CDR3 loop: CASSDFGTSGYNEQFL. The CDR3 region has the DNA TGTGCCAGCAGTGACTTTGGGACTAGCGGCTACAATGAGCAGTTCTTA.

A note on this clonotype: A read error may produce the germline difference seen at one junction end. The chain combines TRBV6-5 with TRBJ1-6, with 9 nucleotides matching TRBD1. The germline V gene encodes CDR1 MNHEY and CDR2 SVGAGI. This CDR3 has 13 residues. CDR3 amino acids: CASSGQGNSPLRF. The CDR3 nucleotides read TGTGCCAGCAGCGGACAGGGGAATTCACCCCTCCGCTTT.

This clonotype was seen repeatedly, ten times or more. CDR3 in amino acids: CASRSGTGTFEPQHF. The CDR3 coding sequence is TGTGCCAGCAGGTCCGGGACAGGGACTTTTGAGCCCCAGCATTTT. The chain has TRBV6-1 and TRBJ1-5, with 9 bases lining up with TRBD1. Trimming cost V 6 bases and J 8 bases; bases outside gene matches: 11. The CDR3 runs to 15 residues. Germline-derived CDR1 and CDR2 are MNHNS and SASEGT.

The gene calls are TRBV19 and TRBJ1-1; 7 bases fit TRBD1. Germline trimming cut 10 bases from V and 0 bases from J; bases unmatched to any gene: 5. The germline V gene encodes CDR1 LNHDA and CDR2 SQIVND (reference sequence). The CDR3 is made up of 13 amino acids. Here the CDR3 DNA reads TGTGCCACCTGGGACAGATTGAACACTGAAGCTTTCTTT. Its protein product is CATWDRLNTEAFF.